A single sample is the source of the 10 T cell receptor beta chains below, sequenced in a study of blood T cell repertoires in COVID-19. Using immunoSEQ multiplex PCR, the repertoire was profiled, and TCRdb retains in-frame clones only, with some absent. The sample contains tens of thousands of clones, roughly 87% of which appear only once. The specimen sequenced was peripheral blood. All receptors come from a man between 60 and 75 years old with acute or convalescent COVID-19.

The gene calls are TRBV5-4 and TRBJ2-1; TRBD2 agrees at 11 bases. Unmatched junction bases numbered 0, after V lost 2 bases and J lost 2 bases. Germline CDR1 and CDR2: SGHNT and YYREEE (reference sequence). This CDR3 is built from 15 residues. The CDR3 spells CASSFSGGAYNEQFF. CDR3 sequence (DNA): TGTGCCAGCAGCTTTAGCGGGGGGGCCTACAATGAGCAGTTCTTC.

This chain uses TRBV6-2 or TRBV6-3 with TRBJ1-5; tentative D call: TRBD1 (5 bases). V lost 2 bases and J 6 bases, leaving 11 bases between the germline ends. The CDR3 consists of 14 residues. The germline V gene encodes CDR1 MNHEY and CDR2 SVGEGT. CDR3 DNA: TGTGCCAGCAGTTACGGGGGGTGGGGTCAGCCCCAGCATTTT. It yields the protein CASSYGGWGQPQHF.

This chain connects TRBV5-1 to TRBJ1-1; D not certain. CDR1 and CDR2 (germline): SGHRS, YFSETQ. This CDR3 region has 13 residues. Trimming took 0 bases from V and 3 from J, leaving 6 bases between them. The CDR3 reads CASSLEEDTEAFF. The CDR3 DNA reads as TGCGCCAGCAGCTTGGAGGAGGACACTGAAGCTTTCTTT. The whole variable domain, remainder taken from reference TRBV5-1 and TRBJ1-1, is KAGVTQTPRYLIKTRGQQVTLSCSPISGHRSVSWYQQTPGQGLQFLFEYFSETQRNKGNFPGRFSGRQFSNSRSEMNVSTLELGDSALYLCASSLEEDTEAFFGQGTRLTVV.

The rearrangement links TRBV10-3 to TRBJ1-2; 8 bases line up with TRBD1. The CDR3 is 16 residues long. From germline, CDR1 is ENHRY and CDR2 SYGVKD. With 7 bases clipped from V and 6 bases from J, the junction kept 16 bases outside the gene matches. The CDR3 nucleotides are TGTGCCATCACCGGGACAGGTCGTCAAGCAAGTAATGGCTACACCTTC. Translation: CAITGTGRQASNGYTF.

DNA of the CDR3: TGTGCCAGCAGTCCCCAGGGGCAGGGGTGGGATGTTAATCAGCCCCAGCATTTT. As protein: CASSPQGQGWDVNQPQHF. The V and J genes are TRBV6-6 and TRBJ1-5; perhaps TRBD1 as D (6 bases). Germline V gives CDR1 MNHNY, CDR2 SVGAGI (reference sequence). The ends were cut back, 5 bases at V and 4 bases at J, with 24 bases in the middle. CDR3 size: 18 residues.

The chain couples TRBV5-1 to TRBJ1-1; 7 bases are a match to TRBD1. Germline V lookup: CDR1 SGHRS, CDR2 YFSETQ. The junction had 2 bases not matched to a gene; V was cut back by 2 bases and J by 1 base. CDR3 size: 14 residues. DNA for the CDR3: TGCGCCAGCAGCTTACAGGGGACGAACACTGAAGCTTTCTTT. It is translated as CASSLQGTNTEAFF.

The chain is built from TRBV15 and TRBJ2-4; perhaps TRBD2 as D (6 bases). Per germline, CDR1 LNHNV and CDR2 YYDKDF (reference sequence). The CDR3 is 16 residues long. V was shortened by 3 bases and J by 5 bases, with 17 bases between the two germline ends. In DNA form, the CDR3 reads TGTGCCACCAGCAGGTCGGGCGGGGTCGGTCAAAACATTCAGTACTTC. Translated, it gives CATSRSGGVGQNIQYF. Combining the CDR3 with reference TRBV15 and TRBJ2-4 gives the whole variable domain DAMVIQNPRYQVTQFGKPVTLSCSQTLNHNVMYWYQQKSSQAPKLLFHYYDKDFNNEADTPDNFQSRRPNTSFCFLDIRSPGLGDTAMYLCATSRSGGVGQNIQYFGAGTRLSVL.

The chain combines TRBV25-1 with TRBJ2-7, with 7 bases matching TRBD1. In germline, CDR1 is MGHDK, CDR2 SYGVNS. After removal of 6 bases from V and 7 bases from J, the junction contained 6 bases not matched to a gene. The CDR3 covers 12 residues. In nucleotides, the CDR3 is TGTGCCAGCAGACAGGGGTTCAGGGAGCAGTACTTC. Translation: CASRQGFREQYF.

V gene TRBV30 combines with J gene TRBJ1-6; a possible D gene is TRBD1 (5 bases). This CDR3 comprises 12 residues. V shed 0 bases and J shed 17 bases, with 14 bases lying between them. Germline assignment: CDR1 GTSNPN and CDR2 SVGIG (reference sequence). The CDR3 is CAWSVTPGGVHF. In DNA form, the CDR3 reads TGTGCCTGGAGTGTCACCCCGGGAGGGGTCCACTTT.

This clone has just one count. The CDR3 is CASSYRTGSNYGYTF. The CDR3 DNA follows: TGTGCCAGCAGCTACAGGACAGGATCTAACTATGGCTACACCTTC. The chain joins TRBV27 to TRBJ1-2, with TRBD1 matching 7 bases. This CDR3 comprises 15 residues. J was trimmed by 0 bases and V by 6 bases; bases with no gene match: 7. The germline gives CDR1 MNHEY, CDR2 SMNVEV (reference sequence).